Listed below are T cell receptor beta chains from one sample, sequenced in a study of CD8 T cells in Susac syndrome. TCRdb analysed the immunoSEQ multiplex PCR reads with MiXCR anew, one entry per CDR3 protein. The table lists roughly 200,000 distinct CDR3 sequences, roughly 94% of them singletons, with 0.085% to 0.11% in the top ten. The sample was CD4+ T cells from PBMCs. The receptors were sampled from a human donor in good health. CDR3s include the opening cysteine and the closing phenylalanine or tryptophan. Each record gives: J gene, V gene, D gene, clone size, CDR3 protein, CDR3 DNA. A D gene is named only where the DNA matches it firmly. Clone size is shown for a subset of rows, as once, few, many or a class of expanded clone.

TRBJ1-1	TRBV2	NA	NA	CASSEGDTEAFF	TGTGCCAGCAGTGAGGGAGACACTGAAGCTTTCTTT
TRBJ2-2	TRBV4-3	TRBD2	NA	CASSRGLAEDTGELFF	TGCGCCAGCAGCCGAGGACTAGCGGAAGACACCGGGGAGCTGTTTTTT
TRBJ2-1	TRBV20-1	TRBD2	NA	CSARMATGGQFF	TGCAGTGCTAGAATGGCAACGGGAGGGCAGTTCTTC
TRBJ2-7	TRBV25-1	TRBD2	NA	CASSATSGSIPYEQYF	TGTGCCAGCAGTGCGACTAGCGGGAGTATCCCCTACGAGCAGTACTTC
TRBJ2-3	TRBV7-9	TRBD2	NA	CASSLGLAGADTQYF	TGTGCCAGCAGCTTGGGACTAGCGGGAGCAGATACGCAGTATTTT
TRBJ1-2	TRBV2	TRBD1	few	CASKPDRNYGYTF	TGTGCCAGCAAGCCGGACAGGAACTATGGCTACACCTTC
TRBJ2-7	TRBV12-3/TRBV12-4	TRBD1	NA	CASSPDRDLNEQYF	TGTGCCAGCAGTCCCGACAGGGATCTGAACGAGCAGTACTTC
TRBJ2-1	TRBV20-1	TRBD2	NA	CSARDVAGVGEQFF	TGCAGTGCTAGAGACGTAGCGGGAGTAGGTGAGCAGTTCTTC
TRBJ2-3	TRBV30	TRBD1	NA	CAWEGAGDTQYF	TGTGCCTGGGAGGGGGCAGGAGATACGCAGTATTTT
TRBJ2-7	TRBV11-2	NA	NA	CASNPPLATQTGVEQYF	TGTGCCAGCAACCCCCCCCTAGCGACACAAACCGGGGTCGAGCAGTACTTC
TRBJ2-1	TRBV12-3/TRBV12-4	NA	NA	CASSLVLAYQFF	TGTGCCAGCAGTTTAGTCCTAGCGTATCAGTTCTTC
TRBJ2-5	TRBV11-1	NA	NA	CASSFNRPGSQETQYF	TGTGCCAGCAGCTTCAATAGGCCAGGGTCACAAGAGACCCAGTACTTC
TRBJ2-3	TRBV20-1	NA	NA	CSANPQGLGDTQYF	TGCAGTGCTAACCCTCAGGGGCTAGGAGATACGCAGTATTTT
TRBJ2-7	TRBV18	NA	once	CASSPVTDYEQYF	TGTGCCAGCTCACCCGTCACTGACTACGAGCAGTACTTC
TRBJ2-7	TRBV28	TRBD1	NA	CASRHGTGGSYEQYF	TGTGCCAGCAGGCACGGGACAGGGGGGTCCTACGAGCAGTACTTC
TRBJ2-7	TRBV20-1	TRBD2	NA	CSVPVSGHSYEQYF	TGCAGTGTCCCGGTTAGCGGGCACTCCTACGAGCAGTACTTC
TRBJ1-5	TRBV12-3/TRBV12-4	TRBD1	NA	CASRGDRGIGPQHF	TGTGCCAGCAGGGGGGACAGGGGCATAGGGCCCCAGCATTTT
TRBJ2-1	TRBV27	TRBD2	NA	CASSLPGLAGFEQFF	TGTGCCAGCAGTCTGCCCGGACTAGCGGGATTCGAGCAGTTCTTC
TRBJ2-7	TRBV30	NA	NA	CAFTTGYEQYF	TGTGCCTTCACCACAGGGTACGAGCAGTACTTC
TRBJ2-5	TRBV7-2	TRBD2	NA	CASRSGRTQETQYF	TGTGCCAGCAGGAGCGGGAGGACCCAAGAGACCCAGTACTTC
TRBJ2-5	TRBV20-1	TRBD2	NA	CSASRTSAETQYF	TGCAGTGCTTCCCGGACTAGCGCTGAGACCCAGTACTTC
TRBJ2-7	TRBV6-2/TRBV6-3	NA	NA	CASGNSYEQYF	TGTGCCAGCGGCAACTCCTACGAGCAGTACTTC
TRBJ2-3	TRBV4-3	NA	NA	CASSQGYGATTDTQYF	TGCGCCAGCAGCCAAGGTTACGGGGCCACCACAGATACGCAGTATTTT
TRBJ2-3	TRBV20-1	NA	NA	CSASEDYTDTQYF	TGCAGTGCTAGTGAGGACTACACAGATACGCAGTATTTT
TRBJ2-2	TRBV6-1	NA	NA	CASSRFAPQYNTGELFF	TGTGCCAGCAGCCGTTTTGCCCCTCAATATAACACCGGGGAGCTGTTTTTT
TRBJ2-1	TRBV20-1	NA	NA	CSASFQYNEQFF	TGCAGTGCTAGTTTCCAATACAATGAGCAGTTCTTC
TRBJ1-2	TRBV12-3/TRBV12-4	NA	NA	CASSPGGTVGYTF	TGTGCCAGCAGCCCGGGGGGTACAGTCGGCTACACCTTC
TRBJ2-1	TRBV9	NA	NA	CASSVEEEQFF	TGTGCCAGCAGCGTCGAAGAAGAGCAGTTCTTC
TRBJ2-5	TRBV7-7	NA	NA	CASSSTVGGETQYF	TGTGCTAGCAGCTCTACAGTCGGTGGAGAGACCCAGTACTTC
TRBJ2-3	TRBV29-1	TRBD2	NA	CSVETASGNTDTQYF	TGCAGCGTTGAAACGGCTAGCGGGAACACAGATACGCAGTATTTT
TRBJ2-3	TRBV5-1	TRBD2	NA	CASSRETGGLDTQYF	TGCGCCAGCAGCAGAGAGACGGGAGGGTTAGATACGCAGTATTTT
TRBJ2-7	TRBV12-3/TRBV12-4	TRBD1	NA	CASRWTGHWEQYF	TGTGCCAGCAGGTGGACAGGGCACTGGGAGCAGTACTTC
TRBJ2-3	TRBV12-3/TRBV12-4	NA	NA	CASRDLGDPRTDTQYF	TGTGCCAGCAGGGACCTTGGGGACCCGCGCACAGATACGCAGTATTTT
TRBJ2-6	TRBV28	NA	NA	CASNTFGRVSGANVLTF	TGTGCCAGCAATACCTTCGGCAGGGTATCTGGGGCCAACGTCCTGACTTTC
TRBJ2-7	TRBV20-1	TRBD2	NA	CSASISGATYEQYF	TGCAGTGCTAGTATTAGCGGGGCTACCTACGAGCAGTACTTC
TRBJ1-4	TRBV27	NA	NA	CASTLRTGFGEKLFF	TGTGCCAGCACCCTAAGAACAGGGTTTGGCGAAAAACTGTTTTTT
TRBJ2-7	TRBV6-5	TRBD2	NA	CASRPVTSGSYEQYF	TGTGCCAGCAGGCCCGTGACTAGCGGGAGCTACGAGCAGTACTTC
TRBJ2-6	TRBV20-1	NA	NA	CSARDSGSPSGANVLTF	TGCAGTGCTAGAGATTCTGGCAGCCCCTCTGGGGCCAACGTCCTGACTTTC
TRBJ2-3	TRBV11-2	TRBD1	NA	CASSVDRVSDTQYF	TGTGCCAGCAGCGTCGACAGGGTTTCAGATACGCAGTATTTT
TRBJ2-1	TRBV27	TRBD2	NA	CASSGLAGGYEQFF	TGTGCCAGCAGCGGGCTAGCGGGAGGATACGAGCAGTTCTTC
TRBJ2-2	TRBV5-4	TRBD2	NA	CASAPGLHNTGELFF	TGTGCCAGCGCTCCGGGACTACATAACACCGGGGAGCTGTTTTTT
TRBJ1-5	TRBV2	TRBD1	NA	CASNWDRSGPQHF	TGTGCCAGCAACTGGGACAGGTCAGGGCCCCAGCATTTT
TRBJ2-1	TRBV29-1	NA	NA	CSAGEGQTYNEQFF	TGCAGCGCCGGAGAAGGACAGACCTACAATGAGCAGTTCTTC
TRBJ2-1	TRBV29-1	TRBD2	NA	CSVLEGGRAGEQFF	TGCAGCGTCCTTGAAGGCGGGAGGGCCGGTGAGCAGTTCTTC
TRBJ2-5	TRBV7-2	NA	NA	CASTPGVGETQYF	TGTGCCAGCACCCCGGGGGTGGGGGAGACCCAGTACTTC
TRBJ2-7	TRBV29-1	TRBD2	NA	CSVFLLAGSYEQYF	TGCAGCGTTTTTTTACTAGCGGGATCGTACGAGCAGTACTTC
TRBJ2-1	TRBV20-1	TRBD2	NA	CSAPAGVYNEQFF	TGCAGTGCTCCAGCGGGAGTCTACAATGAGCAGTTCTTC
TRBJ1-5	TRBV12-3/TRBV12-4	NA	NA	CASSFSGQQPQHF	TGTGCCAGCAGTTTTTCCGGTCAGCAGCCCCAGCATTTT
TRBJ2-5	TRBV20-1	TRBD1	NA	CSARTGGFRETQYF	TGCAGTGCAAGGACAGGCGGATTCAGGGAGACCCAGTACTTC